This T cell receptor (beta chain) was captured by sequencing in a study of response to subunit inactivated influenza vaccine. Study-level results: The authors suggested that few new T cells are recruited per seasonal influenza vaccination.

Concerning this clonotype itself: No antigen is known for it.

The ends were cut back, 1 base at V and 5 bases at J, with 12 bases in the middle. CDR1 SEHNR and CDR2 FQNEAQ come from the germline V gene (reference sequence). The CDR3 sequence is 14 residues long. TCRdb reanalysed the RT-PCR reads using MiXCR and keeps one entry per CDR3 protein. The sample lists 700,000 to 800,000 distinct CDR3 sequences, approximately 18% seen once, with roughly a tenth in the top ten. This specimen was PBMCs from blood, taken roughly 5 days after vaccination. The V gene is TRBV7-9, the J gene TRBJ2-7; D uncertain. This TCR derives from a man between 50 and 59 years old who received an inactivated influenza vaccine. CDR3 in DNA: TGTGCCAGCAGCTTAGAACGACGAGGCGACGAGCAGTACTTC. Its translation is CASSLERRGDEQYF.